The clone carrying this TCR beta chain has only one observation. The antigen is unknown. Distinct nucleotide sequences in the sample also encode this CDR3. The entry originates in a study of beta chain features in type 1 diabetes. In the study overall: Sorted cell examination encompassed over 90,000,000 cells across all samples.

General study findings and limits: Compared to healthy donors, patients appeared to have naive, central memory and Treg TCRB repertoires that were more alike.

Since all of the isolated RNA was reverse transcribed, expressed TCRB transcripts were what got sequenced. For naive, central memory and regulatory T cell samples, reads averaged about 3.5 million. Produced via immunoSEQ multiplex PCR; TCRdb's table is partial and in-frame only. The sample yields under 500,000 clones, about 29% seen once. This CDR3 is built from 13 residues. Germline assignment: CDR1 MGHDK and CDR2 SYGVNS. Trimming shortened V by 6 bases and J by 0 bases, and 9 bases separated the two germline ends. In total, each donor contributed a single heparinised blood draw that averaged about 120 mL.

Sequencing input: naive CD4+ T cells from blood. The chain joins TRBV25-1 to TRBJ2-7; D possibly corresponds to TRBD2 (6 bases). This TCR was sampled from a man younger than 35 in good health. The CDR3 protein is CASRTGGSYEQYF. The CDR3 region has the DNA TGTGCCAGCAGGACCGGGGGCTCCTACGAGCAGTACTTC.